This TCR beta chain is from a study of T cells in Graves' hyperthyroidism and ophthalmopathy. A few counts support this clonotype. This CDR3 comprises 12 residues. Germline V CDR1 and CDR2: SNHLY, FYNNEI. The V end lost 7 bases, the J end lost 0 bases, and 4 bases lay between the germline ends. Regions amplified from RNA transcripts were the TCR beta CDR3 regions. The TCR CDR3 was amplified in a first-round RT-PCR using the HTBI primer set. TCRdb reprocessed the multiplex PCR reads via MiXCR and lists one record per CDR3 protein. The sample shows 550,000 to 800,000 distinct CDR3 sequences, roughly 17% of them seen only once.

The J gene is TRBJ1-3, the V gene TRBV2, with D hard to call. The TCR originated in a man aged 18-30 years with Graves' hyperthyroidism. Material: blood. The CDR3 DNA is TGTGCCAGCAAACCCTCTGGAAACACCATATATTTT. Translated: CASKPSGNTIYF.